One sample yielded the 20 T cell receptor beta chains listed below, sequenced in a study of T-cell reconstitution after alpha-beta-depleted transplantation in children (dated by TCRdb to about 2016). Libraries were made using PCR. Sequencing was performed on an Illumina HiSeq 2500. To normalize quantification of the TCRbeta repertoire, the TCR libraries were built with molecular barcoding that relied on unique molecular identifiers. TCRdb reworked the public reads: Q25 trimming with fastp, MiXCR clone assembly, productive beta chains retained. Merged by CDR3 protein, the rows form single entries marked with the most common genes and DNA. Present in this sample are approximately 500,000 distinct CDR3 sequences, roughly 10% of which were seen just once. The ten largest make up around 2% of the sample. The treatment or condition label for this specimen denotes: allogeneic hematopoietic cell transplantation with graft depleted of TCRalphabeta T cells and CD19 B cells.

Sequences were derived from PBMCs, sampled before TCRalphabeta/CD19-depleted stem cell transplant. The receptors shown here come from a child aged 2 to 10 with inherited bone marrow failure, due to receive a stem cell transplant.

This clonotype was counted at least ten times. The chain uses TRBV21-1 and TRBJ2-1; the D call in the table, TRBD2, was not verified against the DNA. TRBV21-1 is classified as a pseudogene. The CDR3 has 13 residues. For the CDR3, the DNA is TGTGCCAGCAGCAGCCATAGGAGGAATGAGCAGTTCTTC. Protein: CASSSHRRNEQFF.

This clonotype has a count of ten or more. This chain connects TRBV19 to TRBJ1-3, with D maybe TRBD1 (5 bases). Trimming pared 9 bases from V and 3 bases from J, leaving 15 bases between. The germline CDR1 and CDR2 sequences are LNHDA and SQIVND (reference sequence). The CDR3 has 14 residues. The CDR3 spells CASGSTGLGNTIYF. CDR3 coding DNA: TGTGCCAGCGGGAGTACGGGACTTGGAAACACCATATATTTT.

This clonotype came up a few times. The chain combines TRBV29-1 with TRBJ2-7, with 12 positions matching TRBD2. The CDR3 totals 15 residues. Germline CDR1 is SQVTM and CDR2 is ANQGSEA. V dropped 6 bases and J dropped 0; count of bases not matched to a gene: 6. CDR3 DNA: TGCAGCGTGCTGACTAGCGGGGGTTTCTCCTACGAGCAGTACTTC. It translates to CSVLTSGGFSYEQYF.

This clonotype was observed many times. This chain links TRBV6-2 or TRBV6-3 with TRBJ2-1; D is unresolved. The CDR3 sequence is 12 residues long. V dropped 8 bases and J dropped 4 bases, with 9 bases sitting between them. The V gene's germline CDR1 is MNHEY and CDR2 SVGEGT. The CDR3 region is CASGRVYNEQFF. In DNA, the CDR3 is TGTGCCAGCGGACGAGTGTACAATGAGCAGTTCTTC.

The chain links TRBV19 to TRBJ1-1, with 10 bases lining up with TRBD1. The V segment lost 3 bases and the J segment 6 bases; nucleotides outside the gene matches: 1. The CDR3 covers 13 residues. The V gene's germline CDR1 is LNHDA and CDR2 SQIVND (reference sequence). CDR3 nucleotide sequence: TGTGCCAGTAGTATGACAGGGGGCCCTGAAGCTTTCTTT. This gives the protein CASSMTGGPEAFF.

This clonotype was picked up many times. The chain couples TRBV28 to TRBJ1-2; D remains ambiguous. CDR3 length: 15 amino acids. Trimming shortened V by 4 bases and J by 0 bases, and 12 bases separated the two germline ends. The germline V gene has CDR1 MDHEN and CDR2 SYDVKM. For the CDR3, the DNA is TGTGCCAGCAGTTCACGACAAATAGCTAACTATGGCTACACCTTC. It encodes CASSSRQIANYGYTF.

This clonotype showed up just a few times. In DNA, the CDR3 is TGTGCCAGCAGCTTAGAGGCCAATGAAGAGACCCAGTACTTC. Translating gives CASSLEANEETQYF. The chain links TRBV7-2 to TRBJ2-5; D is uncertain. From germline, CDR1 is SGHTA and CDR2 FQGNSA. The CDR3 consists of 14 residues. V shed 1 base and J shed 3 bases, with 9 bases lying between them.

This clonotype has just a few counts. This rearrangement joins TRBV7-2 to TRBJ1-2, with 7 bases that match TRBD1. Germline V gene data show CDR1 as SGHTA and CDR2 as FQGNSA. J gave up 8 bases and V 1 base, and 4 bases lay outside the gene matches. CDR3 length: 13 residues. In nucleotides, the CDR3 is TGTGCCAGCAGCTTAGGAGGGGGCCTCGGCTACACCTTC. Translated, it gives CASSLGGGLGYTF.

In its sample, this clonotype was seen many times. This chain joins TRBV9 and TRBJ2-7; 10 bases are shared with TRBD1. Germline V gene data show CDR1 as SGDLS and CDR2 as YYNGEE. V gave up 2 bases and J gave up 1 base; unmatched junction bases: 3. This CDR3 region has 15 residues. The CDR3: CASSVEDRGSYEQYF. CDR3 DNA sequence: TGTGCCAGCAGCGTCGAGGACAGGGGGTCCTACGAGCAGTACTTC.

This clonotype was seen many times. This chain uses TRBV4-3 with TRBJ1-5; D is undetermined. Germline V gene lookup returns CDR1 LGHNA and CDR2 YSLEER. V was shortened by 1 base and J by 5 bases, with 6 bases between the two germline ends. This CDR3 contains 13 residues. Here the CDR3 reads CASSQAWYQPQHF. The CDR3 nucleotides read TGCGCCAGCAGCCAAGCCTGGTATCAGCCCCAGCATTTT.

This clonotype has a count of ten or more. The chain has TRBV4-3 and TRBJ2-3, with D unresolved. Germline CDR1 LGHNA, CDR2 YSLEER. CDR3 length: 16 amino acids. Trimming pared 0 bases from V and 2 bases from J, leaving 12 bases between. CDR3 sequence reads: CASSQDRSRLTDTQYF. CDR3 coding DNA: TGCGCCAGCAGCCAAGATCGGTCGAGGCTCACAGATACGCAGTATTTT.

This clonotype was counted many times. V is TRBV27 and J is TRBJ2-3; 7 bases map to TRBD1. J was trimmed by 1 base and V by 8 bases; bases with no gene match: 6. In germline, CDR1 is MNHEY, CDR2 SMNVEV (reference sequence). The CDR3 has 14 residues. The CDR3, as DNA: TGTGCCAGCGCCCATACAGGGGGCACAGATACGCAGTATTTT. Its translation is CASAHTGGTDTQYF.

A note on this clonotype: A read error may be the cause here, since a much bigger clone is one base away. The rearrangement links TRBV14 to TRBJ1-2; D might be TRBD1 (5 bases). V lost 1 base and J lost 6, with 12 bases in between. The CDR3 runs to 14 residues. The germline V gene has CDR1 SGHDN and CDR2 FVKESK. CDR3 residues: CASSQGGWGHGYTF. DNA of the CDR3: TGTGCCAGCAGCCAAGGGGGGTGGGGTCATGGCTACACCTTC.

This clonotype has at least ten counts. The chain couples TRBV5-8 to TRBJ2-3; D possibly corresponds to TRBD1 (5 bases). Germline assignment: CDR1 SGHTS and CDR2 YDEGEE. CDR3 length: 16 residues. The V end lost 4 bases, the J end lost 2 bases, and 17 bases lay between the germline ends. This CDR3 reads CASSPFLGQLTDTQYF. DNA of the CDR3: TGTGCCAGCAGCCCTTTCCTTGGACAACTCACAGATACGCAGTATTTT.

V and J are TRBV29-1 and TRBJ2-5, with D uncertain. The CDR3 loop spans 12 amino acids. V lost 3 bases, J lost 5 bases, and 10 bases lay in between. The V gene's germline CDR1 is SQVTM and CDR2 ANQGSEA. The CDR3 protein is CSVDPGEETQYF. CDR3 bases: TGCAGCGTTGACCCAGGAGAGGAGACCCAGTACTTC.

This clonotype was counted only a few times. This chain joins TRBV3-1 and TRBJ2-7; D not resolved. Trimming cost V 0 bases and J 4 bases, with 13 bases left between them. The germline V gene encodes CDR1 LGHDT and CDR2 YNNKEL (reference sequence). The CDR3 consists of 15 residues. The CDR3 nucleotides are TGTGCCAGCAGCCAAGAGTCGACCAGACCTTACGAGCAGTACTTC. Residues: CASSQESTRPYEQYF.

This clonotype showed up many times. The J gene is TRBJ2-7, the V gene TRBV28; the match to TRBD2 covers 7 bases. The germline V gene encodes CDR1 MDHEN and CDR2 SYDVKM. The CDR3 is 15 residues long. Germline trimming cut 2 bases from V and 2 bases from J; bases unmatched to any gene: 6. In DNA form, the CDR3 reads TGTGCCAGCAGTTTAAGGGTCGGGGGGACCTACGAGCAGTACTTC. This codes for CASSLRVGGTYEQYF.

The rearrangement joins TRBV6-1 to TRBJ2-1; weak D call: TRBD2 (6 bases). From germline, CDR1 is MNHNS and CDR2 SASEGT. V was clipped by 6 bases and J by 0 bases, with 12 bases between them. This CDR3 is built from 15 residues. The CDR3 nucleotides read TGTGCCAGCAGAAAGCGGGTGGGCTCCTACAATGAGCAGTTCTTC. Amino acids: CASRKRVGSYNEQFF.

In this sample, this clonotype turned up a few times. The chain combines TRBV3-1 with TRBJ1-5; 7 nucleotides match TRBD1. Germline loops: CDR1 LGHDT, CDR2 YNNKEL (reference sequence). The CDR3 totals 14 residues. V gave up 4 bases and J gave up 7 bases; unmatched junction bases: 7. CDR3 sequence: CASSRGTVVQPQHF. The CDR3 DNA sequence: TGTGCCAGCAGCCGCGGGACAGTGGTACAGCCCCAGCATTTT.

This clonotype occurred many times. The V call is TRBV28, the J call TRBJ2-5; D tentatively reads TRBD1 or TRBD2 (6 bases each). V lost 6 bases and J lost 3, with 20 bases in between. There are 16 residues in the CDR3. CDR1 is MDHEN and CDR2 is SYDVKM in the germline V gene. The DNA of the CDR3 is TGTGCCAGCAGCTTTACGATGGGGGGCGAGGAAGAGACCCAGTACTTC. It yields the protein CASSFTMGGEEETQYF.